This T cell receptor (beta chain) is from a study of T-cell memory formation after mild COVID-19. Study as a whole: The two donors had largely donor-specific TCR clusters.

One entry per CDR3 protein, called by TCRdb with MiXCR from the 5' RACE reads. The sample holds 250,000 to 350,000 distinct CDR3 sequences; 14% are singletons and the top ten take around 23%. V lost 6 bases to trimming and J lost 0 bases, with 15 bases between them. CDR3 length equals 15 residues. CDR1 and CDR2 (germline): SNHLY, FYNNEI. To note about this clonotype: Its antigen is as yet unknown.

Study-wide results and limits: Researchers found some responding clones in pre-infection memory, a sign that cross-reactive memory joined. Day 15 to 85 contracting clones showed balanced CD4/CD8; later expanders leaned CD4+.

V usage is TRBV2 and J usage is TRBJ2-7; tentative D call: TRBD2 (6 bases). This TCR was sampled from a young man who had mild COVID-19 (a few samples of this study predate the infection). Cell type and time point are not known. The sample taken for sequencing was PBMCs or a T cell subset sorted from them (not recorded which). CDR3 DNA: TGTGCCAGCAGGGCCGGGACTTCCAGCTCCTACGAGCAGTACGTC. It specifies CASRAGTSSSYEQYV.